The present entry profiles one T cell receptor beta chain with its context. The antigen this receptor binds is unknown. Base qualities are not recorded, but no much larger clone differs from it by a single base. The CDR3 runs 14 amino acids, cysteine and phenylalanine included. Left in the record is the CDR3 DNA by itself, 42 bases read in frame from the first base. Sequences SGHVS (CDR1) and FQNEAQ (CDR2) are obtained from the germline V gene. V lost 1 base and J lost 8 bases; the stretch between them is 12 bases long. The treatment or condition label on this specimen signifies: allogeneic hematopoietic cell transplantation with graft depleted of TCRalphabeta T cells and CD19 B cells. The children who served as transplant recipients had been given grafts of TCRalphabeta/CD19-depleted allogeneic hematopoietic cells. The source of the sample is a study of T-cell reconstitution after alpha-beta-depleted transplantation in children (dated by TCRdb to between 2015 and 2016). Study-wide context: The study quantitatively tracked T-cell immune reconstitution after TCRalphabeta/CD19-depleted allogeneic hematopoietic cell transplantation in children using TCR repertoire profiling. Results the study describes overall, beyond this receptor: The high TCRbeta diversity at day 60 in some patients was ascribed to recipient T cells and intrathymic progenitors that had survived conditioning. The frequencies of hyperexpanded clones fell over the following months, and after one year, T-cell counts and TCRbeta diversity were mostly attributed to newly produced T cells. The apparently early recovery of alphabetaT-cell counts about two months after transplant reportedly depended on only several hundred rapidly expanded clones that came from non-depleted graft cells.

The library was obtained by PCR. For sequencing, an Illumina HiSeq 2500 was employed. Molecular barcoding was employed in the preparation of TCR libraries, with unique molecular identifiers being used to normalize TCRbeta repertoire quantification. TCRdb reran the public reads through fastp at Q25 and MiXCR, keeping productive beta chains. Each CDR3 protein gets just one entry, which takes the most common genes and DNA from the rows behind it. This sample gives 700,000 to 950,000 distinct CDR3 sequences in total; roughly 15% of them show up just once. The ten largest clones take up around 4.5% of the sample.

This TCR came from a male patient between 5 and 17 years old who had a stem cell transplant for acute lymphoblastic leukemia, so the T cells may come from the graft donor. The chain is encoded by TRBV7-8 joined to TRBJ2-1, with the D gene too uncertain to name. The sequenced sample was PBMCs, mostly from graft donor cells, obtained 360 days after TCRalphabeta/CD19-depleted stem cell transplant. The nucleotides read TGTGCCAGCAGCTTAGGTGGGAACTGGGATGAGCAGTTCTTC. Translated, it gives CASSLGGNWDEQFF.